This T cell receptor (beta chain) was profiled in a study of T cells in Graves' hyperthyroidism and ophthalmopathy. This clonotype showed up just a few times. This sequence may be a read error, since a much larger clone differs from it by one base. The CDR3 is made up of 13 amino acids. Germline-derived CDR1 and CDR2 are MNHNS and SASEGT. The V gene lost 3 bases and the J gene lost 3 bases, with 8 bases spanning the gap. With duration under 3 months, ophthalmopathy was active: Clinical Activity Score at least 3, NOSPECS at least 4. Clinical symptoms, serum thyroxine and TRAb, thyroid ultrasound and orbital computed tomography were used for the diagnoses. The CDR3 regions of TCR beta were amplified from RNA transcripts. When the TCR CDR3 underwent first-round RT-PCR, the HTBI primer set was used. Each CDR3 protein gets one entry after TCRdb re-called the multiplex PCR reads with MiXCR. The sample lists about 480,000 distinct CDR3 sequences, roughly a quarter seen once, with 10% to 12% in the top ten.

This sequence joins TRBV6-1 and TRBJ1-2; D perhaps matches TRBD1 (5 bases). The sequence was obtained from a woman in her twenties or thirties with Graves' ophthalmopathy. The sample was blood. This chain's CDR3 is CASSEARDYGYTF. The CDR3 nucleotides are TGTGCCAGCAGTGAGGCCAGGGACTATGGCTACACCTTC.